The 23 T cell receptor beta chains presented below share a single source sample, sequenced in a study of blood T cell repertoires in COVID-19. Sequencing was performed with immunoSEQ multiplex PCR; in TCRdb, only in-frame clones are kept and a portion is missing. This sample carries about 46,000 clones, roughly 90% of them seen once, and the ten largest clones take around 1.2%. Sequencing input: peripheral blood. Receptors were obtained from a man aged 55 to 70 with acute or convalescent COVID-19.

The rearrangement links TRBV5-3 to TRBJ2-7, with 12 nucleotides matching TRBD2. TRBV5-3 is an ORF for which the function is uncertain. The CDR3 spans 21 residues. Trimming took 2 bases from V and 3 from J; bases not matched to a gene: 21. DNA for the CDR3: TGTGCCAGAAGCTTTTGTCAGTGCTTTTCGACTAGCGGGAGTGTAGTCTACGAGCAGTACTTC. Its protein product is CARSFCQCFSTSGSVVYEQYF.

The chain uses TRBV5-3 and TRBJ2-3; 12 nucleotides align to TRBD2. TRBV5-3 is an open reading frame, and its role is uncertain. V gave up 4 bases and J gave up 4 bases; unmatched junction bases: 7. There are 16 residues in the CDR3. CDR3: CARSRGLAGGADTQYF. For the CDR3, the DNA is TGTGCCAGAAGCAGGGGACTAGCGGGCGGAGCAGATACGCAGTATTTT.

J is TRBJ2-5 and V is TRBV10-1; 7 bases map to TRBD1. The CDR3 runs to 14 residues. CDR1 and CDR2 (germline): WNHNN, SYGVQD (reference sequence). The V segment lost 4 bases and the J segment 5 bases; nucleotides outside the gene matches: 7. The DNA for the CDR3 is TGCGCCAGCAGTGGACAGGGTTCGCCGGAGACCCAGTACTTC. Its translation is CASSGQGSPETQYF.

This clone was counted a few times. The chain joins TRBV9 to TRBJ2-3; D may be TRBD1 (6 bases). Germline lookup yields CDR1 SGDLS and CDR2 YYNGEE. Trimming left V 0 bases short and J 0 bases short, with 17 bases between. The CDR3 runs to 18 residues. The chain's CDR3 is CASSVASFRGRSTDTQYF. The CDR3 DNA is TGTGCCAGCAGCGTAGCATCGTTCAGGGGTCGGAGCACAGATACGCAGTATTTT.

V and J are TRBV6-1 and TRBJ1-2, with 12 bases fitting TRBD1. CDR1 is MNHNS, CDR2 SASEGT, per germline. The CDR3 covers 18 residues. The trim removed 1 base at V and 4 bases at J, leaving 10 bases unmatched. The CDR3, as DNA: TGTGCCAGCAGTGAAGTCAGGGACAGGGGGCTATGGAGCTATGGCTACACCTTC. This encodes CASSEVRDRGLWSYGYTF.

The DNA for the CDR3 is TGTGCCAGCACCCCCGGGGGGGCGATCAGCAATCAGCCCCAGCATTTT. It encodes CASTPGGAISNQPQHF. The chain has TRBV28 and TRBJ1-5; TRBD1 might be the D (6 bases). CDR1 MDHEN and CDR2 SYDVKM come from the germline V gene. The CDR3 covers 16 residues. V dropped 7 bases and J dropped 1 base, with 17 bases sitting between them.

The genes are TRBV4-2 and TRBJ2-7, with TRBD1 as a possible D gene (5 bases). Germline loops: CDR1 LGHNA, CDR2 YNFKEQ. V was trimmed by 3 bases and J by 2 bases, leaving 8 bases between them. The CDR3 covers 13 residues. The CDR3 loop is CASSQGPTYEQYF. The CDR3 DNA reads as TGTGCCAGCAGCCAGGGGCCTACCTACGAGCAGTACTTC.

The CDR3 DNA follows: TGTGCCAGCAGTTTTAACTTGGGACAGGGGGCAAAGCTGTTTTTT. Amino acid sequence: CASSFNLGQGAKLFF. The chain recombines TRBV28 with TRBJ2-2, with 12 bases fitting TRBD1. CDR1 MDHEN and CDR2 SYDVKM come from the germline V gene. The CDR3 has 15 amino acids. The V gene end was trimmed by 3 bases and the J gene end by 12 bases; junction bases not matched to a gene: 8.

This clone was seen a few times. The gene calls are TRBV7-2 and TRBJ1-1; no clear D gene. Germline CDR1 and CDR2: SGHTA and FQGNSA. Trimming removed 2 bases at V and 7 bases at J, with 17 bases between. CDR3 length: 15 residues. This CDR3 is CASSLLGGGAGEAFF. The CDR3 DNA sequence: TGTGCCAGCAGCTTATTGGGTGGAGGTGCAGGTGAAGCTTTCTTT. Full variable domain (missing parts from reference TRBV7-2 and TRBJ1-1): GAGVSQSPSNKVTEKGKDVELRCDPISGHTALYWYRQSLGQGLEFLIYFQGNSAPDKSGLPSDRFSAERTGGSVSTLTIQRTQQEDSAVYLCASSLLGGGAGEAFFGQGTRLTVV.

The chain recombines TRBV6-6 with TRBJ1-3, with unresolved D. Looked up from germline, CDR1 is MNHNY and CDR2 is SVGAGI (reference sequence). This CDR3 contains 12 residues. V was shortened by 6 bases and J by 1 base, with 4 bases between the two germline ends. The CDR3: CASRESGNTIYF. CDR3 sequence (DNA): TGTGCCAGCAGGGAGTCTGGAAACACCATATATTTT.

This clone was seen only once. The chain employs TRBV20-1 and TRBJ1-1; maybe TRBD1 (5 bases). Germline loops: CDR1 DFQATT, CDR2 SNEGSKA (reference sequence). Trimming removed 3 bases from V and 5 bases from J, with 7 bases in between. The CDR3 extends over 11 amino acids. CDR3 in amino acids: CSARGGTEAFF. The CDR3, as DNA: TGCAGTGCTAGGGGGGGGACTGAAGCTTTCTTT.

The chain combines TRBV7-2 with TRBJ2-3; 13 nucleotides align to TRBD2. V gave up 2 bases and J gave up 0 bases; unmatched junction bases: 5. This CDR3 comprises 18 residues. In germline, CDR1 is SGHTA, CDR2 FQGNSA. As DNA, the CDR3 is TGTGCCAGCAGCTTACGGGGACTAGCGGGGATTAGCACAGATACGCAGTATTTT. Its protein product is CASSLRGLAGISTDTQYF.

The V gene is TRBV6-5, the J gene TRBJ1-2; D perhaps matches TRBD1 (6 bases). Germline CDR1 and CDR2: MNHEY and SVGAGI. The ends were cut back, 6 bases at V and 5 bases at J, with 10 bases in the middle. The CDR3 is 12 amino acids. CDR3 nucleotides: TGTGCCAGCAGGCGGACAGATTATGGCTACACCTTC. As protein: CASRRTDYGYTF.

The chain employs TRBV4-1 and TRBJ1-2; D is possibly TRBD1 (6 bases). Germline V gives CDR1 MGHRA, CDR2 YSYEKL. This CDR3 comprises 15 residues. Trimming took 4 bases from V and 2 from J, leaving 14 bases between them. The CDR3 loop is CASSPQWTENYGYTF. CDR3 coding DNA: TGCGCCAGCAGCCCCCAGTGGACAGAGAACTATGGCTACACCTTC.

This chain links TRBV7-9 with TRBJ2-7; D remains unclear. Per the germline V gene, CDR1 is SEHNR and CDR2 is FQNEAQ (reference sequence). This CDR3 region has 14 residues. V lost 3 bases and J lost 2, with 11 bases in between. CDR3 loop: CASSLFTVPYEQYF. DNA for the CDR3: TGTGCCAGCAGCTTGTTCACGGTCCCCTACGAGCAGTACTTC.

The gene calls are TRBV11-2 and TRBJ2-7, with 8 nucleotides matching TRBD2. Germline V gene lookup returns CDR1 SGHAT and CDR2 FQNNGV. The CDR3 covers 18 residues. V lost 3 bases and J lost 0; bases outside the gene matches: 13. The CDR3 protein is CASSLQYTSGTSSYEQYF. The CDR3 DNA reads TGTGCCAGCAGCTTGCAATATACAAGCGGGACTAGCTCCTACGAGCAGTACTTC.

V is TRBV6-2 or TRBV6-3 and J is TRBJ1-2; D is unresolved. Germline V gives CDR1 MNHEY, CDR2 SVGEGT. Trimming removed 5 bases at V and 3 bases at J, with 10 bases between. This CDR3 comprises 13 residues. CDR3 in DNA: TGTGCCAGCAGTCCAGTCAAGTACTATGGCTACACCTTC. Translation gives CASSPVKYYGYTF.

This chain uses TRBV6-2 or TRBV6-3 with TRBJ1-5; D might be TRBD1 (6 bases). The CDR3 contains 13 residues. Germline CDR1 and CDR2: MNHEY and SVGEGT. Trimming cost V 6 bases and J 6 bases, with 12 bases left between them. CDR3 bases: TGTGCCAGCAGCGGGACAACCCCTCAGCCCCAGCATTTT. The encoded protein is CASSGTTPQPQHF.

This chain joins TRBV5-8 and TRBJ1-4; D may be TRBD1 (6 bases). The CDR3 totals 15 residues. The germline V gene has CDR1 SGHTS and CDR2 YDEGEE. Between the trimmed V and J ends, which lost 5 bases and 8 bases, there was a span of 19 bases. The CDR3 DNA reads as TGTGCCAGCAGGAATACCAGGGGATTGGGGGAAAAACTGTTTTTT. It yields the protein CASRNTRGLGEKLFF.

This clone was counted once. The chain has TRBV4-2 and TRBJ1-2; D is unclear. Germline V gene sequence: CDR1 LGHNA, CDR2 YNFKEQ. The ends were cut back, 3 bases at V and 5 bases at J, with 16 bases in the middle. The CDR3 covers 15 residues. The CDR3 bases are TGTGCCAGCAGCCAGAACCCCGAGGTCGGGTATGGCTACACCTTC. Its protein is CASSQNPEVGYGYTF.

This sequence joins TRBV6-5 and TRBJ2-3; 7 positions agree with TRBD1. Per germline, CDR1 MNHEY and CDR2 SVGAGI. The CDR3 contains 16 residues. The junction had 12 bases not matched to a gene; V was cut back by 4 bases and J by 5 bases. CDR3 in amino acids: CASSWTPGGWGDTQYF. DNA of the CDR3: TGTGCCAGCAGTTGGACTCCAGGGGGTTGGGGAGATACGCAGTATTTT.

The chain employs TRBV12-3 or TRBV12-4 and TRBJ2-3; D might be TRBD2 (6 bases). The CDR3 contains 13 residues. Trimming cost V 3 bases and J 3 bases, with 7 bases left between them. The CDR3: CASSFRETDTQYF. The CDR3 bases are TGTGCCAGCAGTTTTCGGGAGACAGATACGCAGTATTTT.

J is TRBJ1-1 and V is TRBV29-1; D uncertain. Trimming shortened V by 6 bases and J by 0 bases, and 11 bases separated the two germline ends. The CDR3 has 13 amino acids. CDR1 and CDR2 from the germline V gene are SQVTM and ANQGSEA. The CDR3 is CSVRGRMNTEAFF. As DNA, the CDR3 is TGCAGCGTCCGAGGGCGGATGAACACTGAAGCTTTCTTT.